This T cell receptor beta chain was captured by sequencing in a study of STAT5B mutations in CD4+ large granular lymphocyte leukemia. The study, taken as a whole, reports: About a quarter of private leukemic clonotypes occurred rarely in other patients' non-leukemic repertoires. Without putative leukemic clones, patient CD4-sorted repertoires remained more clonal than healthy CD4+ repertoires.

Sequencing was at survey level. Profiling relied on immunoSEQ multiplex PCR, and the TCRdb table lists in-frame clones only, not all of them. The sample has fewer than 30,000 clones, around 72% seen once; the top ten hold approximately 1.1%. To note about this clone: What it recognizes is unknown.

Sequenced material: CD4+ T cells from blood buffy coats. The source is a human donor in good health.

The CDR3 spells CASSPDRAMNTEAFF. CDR3 coding DNA: TGTGCCAGCTCACCGGACAGGGCCATGAACACTGAAGCTTTCTTT. This sequence joins TRBV18 and TRBJ1-1; 8 bases map to TRBD1. The CDR3 contains 15 residues. Trimming took 3 bases from V and 0 from J; bases not matched to a gene: 3. Germline CDR1 is KGHSH and CDR2 is LQKENI.